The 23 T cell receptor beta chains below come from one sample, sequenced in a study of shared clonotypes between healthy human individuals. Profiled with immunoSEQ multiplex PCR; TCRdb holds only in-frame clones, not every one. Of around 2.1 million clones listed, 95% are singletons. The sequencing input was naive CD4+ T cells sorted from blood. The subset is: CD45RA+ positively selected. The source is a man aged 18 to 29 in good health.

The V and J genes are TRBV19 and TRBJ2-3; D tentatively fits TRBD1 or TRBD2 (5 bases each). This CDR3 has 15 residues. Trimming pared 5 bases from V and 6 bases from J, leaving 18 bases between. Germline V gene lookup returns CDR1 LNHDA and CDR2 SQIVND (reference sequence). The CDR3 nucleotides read TGTGCCAGTAGTGCATACGGGACGGCTAAGGATACGCAGTATTTT. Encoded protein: CASSAYGTAKDTQYF.

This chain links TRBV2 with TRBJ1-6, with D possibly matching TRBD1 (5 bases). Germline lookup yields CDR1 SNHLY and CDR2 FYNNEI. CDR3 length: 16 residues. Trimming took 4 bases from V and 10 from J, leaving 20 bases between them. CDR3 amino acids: CASSVSSWGKESPLHF. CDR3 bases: TGTGCCAGCAGTGTTAGTTCTTGGGGGAAAGAGTCACCCCTCCACTTT.

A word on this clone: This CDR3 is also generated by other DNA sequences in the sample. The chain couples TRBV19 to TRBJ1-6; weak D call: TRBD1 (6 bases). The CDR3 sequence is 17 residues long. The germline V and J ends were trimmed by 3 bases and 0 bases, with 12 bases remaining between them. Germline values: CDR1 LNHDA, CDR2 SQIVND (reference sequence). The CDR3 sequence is CASSIRQASSYNSPLHF. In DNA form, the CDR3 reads TGTGCCAGTAGTATCCGACAGGCGAGCTCCTATAATTCACCCCTCCACTTT. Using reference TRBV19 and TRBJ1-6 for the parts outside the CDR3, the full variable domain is DGGITQSPKYLFRKEGQNVTLSCEQNLNHDAMYWYRQDPGQGLRLIYYSQIVNDFQKGDIAEGYSVSREKKESFPLTVTSAQKNPTAFYLCASSIRQASSYNSPLHFGNGTRLTVT.

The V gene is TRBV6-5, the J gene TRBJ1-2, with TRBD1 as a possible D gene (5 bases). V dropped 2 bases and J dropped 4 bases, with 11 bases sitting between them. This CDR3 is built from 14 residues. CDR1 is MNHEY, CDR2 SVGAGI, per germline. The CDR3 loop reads CASSYGDGRYGYTF. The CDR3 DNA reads TGTGCCAGCAGTTACGGGGACGGTCGCTATGGCTACACCTTC.

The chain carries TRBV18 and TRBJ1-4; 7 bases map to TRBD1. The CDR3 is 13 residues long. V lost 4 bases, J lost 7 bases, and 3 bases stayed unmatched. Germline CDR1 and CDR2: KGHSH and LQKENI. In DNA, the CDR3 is TGTGCCAGCTCACGGGGGGACAGTGAAAAACTGTTTTTT. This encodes CASSRGDSEKLFF.

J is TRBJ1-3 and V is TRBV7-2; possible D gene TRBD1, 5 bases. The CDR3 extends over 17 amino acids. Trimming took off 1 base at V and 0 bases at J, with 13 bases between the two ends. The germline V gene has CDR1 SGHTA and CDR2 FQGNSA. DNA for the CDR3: TGTGCCAGCAGCTTAGGGATTACAGGTAGCTCTGGAAACACCATATATTTT. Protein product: CASSLGITGSSGNTIYF.

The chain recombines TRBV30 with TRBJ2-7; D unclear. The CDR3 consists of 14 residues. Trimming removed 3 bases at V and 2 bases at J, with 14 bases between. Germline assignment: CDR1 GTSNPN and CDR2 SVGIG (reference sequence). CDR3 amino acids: CAWRALPSTYEQYF. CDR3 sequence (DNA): TGTGCCTGGAGGGCCCTTCCCAGCACCTACGAGCAGTACTTC.

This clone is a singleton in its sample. CDR3 sequence reads: CASSLEGRIGNTIYF. As DNA, the CDR3 is TGTGCCAGCAGCTTGGAGGGGAGGATCGGAAACACCATATATTTT. This chain connects TRBV11-2 to TRBJ1-3; TRBD1 is a possible D gene (5 bases). Between the trimmed V and J ends, which lost 3 bases and 4 bases, there was a span of 13 bases. The CDR3 contains 15 residues. Germline V gene data show CDR1 as SGHAT and CDR2 as FQNNGV.

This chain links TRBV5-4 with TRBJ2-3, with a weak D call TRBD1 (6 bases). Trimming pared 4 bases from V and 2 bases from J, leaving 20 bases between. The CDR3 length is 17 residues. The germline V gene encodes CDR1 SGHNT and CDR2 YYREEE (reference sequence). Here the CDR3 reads CASSRVVGQGTTDTQYF. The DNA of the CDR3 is TGTGCCAGCAGCCGGGTGGTTGGGCAGGGGACCACAGATACGCAGTATTTT.

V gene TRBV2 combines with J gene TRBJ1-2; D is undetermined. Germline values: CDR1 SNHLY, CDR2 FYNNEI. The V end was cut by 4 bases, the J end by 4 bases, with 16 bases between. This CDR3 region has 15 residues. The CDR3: CASSGRDNPSYGYTF. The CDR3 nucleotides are TGTGCCAGCAGTGGTAGAGACAACCCTTCCTATGGCTACACCTTC.

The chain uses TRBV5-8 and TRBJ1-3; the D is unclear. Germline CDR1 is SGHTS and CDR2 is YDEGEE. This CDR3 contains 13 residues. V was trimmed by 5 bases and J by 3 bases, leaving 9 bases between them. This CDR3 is CASSSRVGNTIYF. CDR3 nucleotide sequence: TGTGCCAGCAGTTCAAGGGTTGGAAACACCATATATTTT.

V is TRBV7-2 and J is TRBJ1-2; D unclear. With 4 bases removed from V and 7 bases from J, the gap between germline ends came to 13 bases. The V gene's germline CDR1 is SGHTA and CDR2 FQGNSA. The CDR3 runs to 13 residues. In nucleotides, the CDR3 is TGTGCCAGCAGCTCCCTCTCGCGAAGTGGCTACACCTTC. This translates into CASSSLSRSGYTF.

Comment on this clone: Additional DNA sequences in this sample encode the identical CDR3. CDR3 nucleotide sequence: TGCGCCAGCAGCTTGGATGGGGACACCGGGGAGCTGTTTTTT. Translation gives CASSLDGDTGELFF. The rearrangement joins TRBV5-1 to TRBJ2-2; D unresolved. The CDR3 covers 14 residues. The V gene lost 0 bases and the J gene lost 3 bases, with 6 bases spanning the gap. Germline CDR1 is SGHRS and CDR2 is YFSETQ. The full variable domain, with the rest looked up from reference TRBV5-1 and TRBJ2-2, is KAGVTQTPRYLIKTRGQQVTLSCSPISGHRSVSWYQQTPGQGLQFLFEYFSETQRNKGNFPGRFSGRQFSNSRSEMNVSTLELGDSALYLCASSLDGDTGELFFGEGSRLTVL.

CDR3 sequence (DNA): TGTGCCAGTAGTATTCAGGGGATGATGAACACTGAAGCTTTCTTT. It codes for CASSIQGMMNTEAFF. The chain is built from TRBV19 and TRBJ1-1; a weak D match, TRBD1 (6 bases). This CDR3 contains 15 residues. The V gene's germline CDR1 is LNHDA and CDR2 SQIVND (reference sequence). V lost 3 bases, J lost 0 bases, and 11 bases lay in between.

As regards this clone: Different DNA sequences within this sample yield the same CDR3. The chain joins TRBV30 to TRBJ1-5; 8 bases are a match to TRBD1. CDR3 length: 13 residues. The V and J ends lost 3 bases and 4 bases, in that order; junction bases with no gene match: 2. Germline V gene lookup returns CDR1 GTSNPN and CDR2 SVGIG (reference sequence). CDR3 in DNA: TGTGCCTGGAGCGACAGGGGAAATCAGCCCCAGCATTTT. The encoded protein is CAWSDRGNQPQHF.

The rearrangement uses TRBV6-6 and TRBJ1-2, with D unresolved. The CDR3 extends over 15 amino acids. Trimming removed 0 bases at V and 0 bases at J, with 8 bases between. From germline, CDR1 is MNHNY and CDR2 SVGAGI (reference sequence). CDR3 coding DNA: TGTGCCAGCAGTTACTCACGGCAGTCTAACTATGGCTACACCTTC. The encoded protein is CASSYSRQSNYGYTF.

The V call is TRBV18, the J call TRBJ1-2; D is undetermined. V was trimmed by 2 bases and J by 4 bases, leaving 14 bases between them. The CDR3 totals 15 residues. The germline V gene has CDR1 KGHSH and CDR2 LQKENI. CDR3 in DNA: TGTGCCAGCTCACCAGGACGAGGCGTTGGCTATGGCTACACCTTC. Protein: CASSPGRGVGYGYTF.

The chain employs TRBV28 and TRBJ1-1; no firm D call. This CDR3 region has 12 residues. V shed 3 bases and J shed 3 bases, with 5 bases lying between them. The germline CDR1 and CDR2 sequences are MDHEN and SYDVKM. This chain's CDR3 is CASSFEDTEAFF. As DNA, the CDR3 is TGTGCCAGCAGTTTTGAGGACACTGAAGCTTTCTTT.

CDR3: CAISTGKRDGYTF. As DNA, the CDR3 is TGTGCCATCAGTACCGGGAAGAGGGATGGCTACACCTTC. The gene calls are TRBV10-3 and TRBJ1-2, with D unresolved. The CDR3 has 13 amino acids. The V end lost 5 bases, the J end lost 6 bases, and 13 bases lay between the germline ends. Germline V gene lookup returns CDR1 ENHRY and CDR2 SYGVKD.

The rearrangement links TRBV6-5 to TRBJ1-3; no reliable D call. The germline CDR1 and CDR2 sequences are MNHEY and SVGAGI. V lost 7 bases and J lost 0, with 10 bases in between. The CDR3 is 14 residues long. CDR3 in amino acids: CASISSFSGNTIYF. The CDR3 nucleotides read TGTGCCAGCATCAGCTCGTTCTCTGGAAACACCATATATTTT.

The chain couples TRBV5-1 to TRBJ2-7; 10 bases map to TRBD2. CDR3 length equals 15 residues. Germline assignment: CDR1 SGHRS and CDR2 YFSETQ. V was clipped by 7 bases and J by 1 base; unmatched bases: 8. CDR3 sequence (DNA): TGCGCCAGCGGGGCGCTAGCGGGGGAGTCCTACGAGCAGTACTTC. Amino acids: CASGALAGESYEQYF.

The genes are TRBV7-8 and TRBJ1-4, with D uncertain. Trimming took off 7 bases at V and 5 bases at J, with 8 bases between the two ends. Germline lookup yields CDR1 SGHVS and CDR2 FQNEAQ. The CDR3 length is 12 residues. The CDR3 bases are TGTGCCAGCACCCAGAGGAATGAAAAACTGTTTTTT. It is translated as CASTQRNEKLFF.

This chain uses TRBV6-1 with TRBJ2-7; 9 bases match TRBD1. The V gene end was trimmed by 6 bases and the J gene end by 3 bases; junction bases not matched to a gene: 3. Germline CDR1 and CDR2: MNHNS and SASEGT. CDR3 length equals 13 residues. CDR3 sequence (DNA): TGTGCCAGCAGGCGGGACAGGGTCTACGAGCAGTACTTC. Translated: CASRRDRVYEQYF.